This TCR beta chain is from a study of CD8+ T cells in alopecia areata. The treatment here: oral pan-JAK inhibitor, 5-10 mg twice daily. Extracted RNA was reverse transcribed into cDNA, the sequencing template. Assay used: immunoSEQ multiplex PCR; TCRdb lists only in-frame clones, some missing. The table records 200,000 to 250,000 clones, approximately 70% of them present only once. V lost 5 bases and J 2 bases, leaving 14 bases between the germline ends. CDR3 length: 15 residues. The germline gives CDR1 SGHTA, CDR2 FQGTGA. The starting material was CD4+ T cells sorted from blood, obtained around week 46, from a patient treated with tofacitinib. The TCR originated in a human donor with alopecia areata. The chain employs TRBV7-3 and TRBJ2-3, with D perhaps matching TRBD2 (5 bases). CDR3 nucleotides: TGTGCCAGCAGCAGAACGGGGTTATCCACAGATACGCAGTATTTT. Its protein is CASSRTGLSTDTQYF.